This TCR beta chain was recorded in a study of T cell responses to AZD1222 COVID-19 vaccine (dated by TCRdb to about 2021). About the study as a whole: AZD1222 recipients with second doses at about 4 weeks or about 12 weeks were pooled, because spike-specific TCR depth and breadth did not differ between schedules. A total of about 240 trial participants underwent TCR sequencing, of whom roughly 210 received two doses of AZD1222 and about 25 received two doses of the MenACWY control vaccine. Trial participants were enrolled by age into 18-55, 56-69 and 70-plus year subgroups, with around 150, 28 and 57 TCR-sequenced participants respectively. Beyond this particular receptor, the publication reports: Most participants were white British and females outnumbered males, and the authors suggested that clonal diversity may have been underestimated. The vaccine-associated CD4 TCRs covered the entire spike protein, and the dominant responses fell in regions 160-218 and 743-854. Spike-specific TCR breadth and depth rose significantly after two AZD1222 doses compared with day 0 and with MenACWY recipients. Because no day 14 peak-response samples were available, repertoires were characterized only after the peak T cell response. Reportedly, close to half of the unique spike-specific TCRs recognized epitopes lying outside the regions that are mutated in the B.1.351 and B.1.1.7 variants. The 56-69-year group was small, and its depth increase did not reach significance, likely because of low power. Conclusions about previously exposed vaccinees were limited because only a handful of AZD1222 recipients were SARS-CoV-2 seropositive at baseline.

The time point label, read with the paper, signifies: baseline before first vaccination. Vaccinee samples came from UK trials COV001 and COV002, including a single-blind randomized controlled phase 2/3 trial of AZD1222 (ChAdOx1 nCoV-19) in healthy adults. For TCRbeta chain sequencing, PBMC samples were collected from trial participants at day 0 and at day 28 after the second dose. The CDR3 regions of human TCRbeta chains were analyzed by immunosequencing. The paper's data handling went like this. TCRs in the repertoires were matched against a reference library of SARS-CoV-2-specific TCRs that had been generated with the MIRA antigen-specificity platform. Breadth was defined as the fraction of unique TCRs that were SARS-CoV-2-associated, and depth was defined as the fraction of total T cells that were SARS-CoV-2-associated. Using the MIRA data, each spike-specific TCR was assigned both to the spike region to which the TCR was reactive and to a CD4 or CD8 class. Log10-transformed breadth and depth values were compared by one-way ANOVA with Sidak's multiple comparisons tests. TCRdb stores this immuneACCESS table with in-frame sequences only. Part of the clones is absent; in the studies checked, under half of the shortfall reflects unresolved V genes, and no reason is known for the rest. That table supplies the V and J calls and clone size; D and trimming were determined from the DNA. This sample is represented by 130,000 to 150,000 clones; around 89% of them were singletons. The ten largest clones capture over 13% of the sample.

This clone has just one count. No antigen is known for it. No base quality information exists; no much larger clone differs at one position. V trim: 2 bases; J trim: 6 bases; unmatched bases: 1. From a lookup of the germline V gene, CDR1 and CDR2 are MDHEN and SYDVKM. The CDR3 starts with the cysteine, ends with the phenylalanine, and has 14 residues. The kept DNA is CDR3 alone, 42 bases in frame from the first base. This chain joins TRBV28 to TRBJ1-5; 10 central bases correspond to TRBD1. The sample consisted of peripheral blood, taken on day 0 of AZD1222 vaccination. The sequence was collected from an adult in good health. The DNA reads TGTGCCAGCAGTTTAGGGACAGGGGTTCAGCCCCAGCATTTT. Translation gives CASSLGTGVQPQHF.